Below, 27 T cell receptor beta chains from the same sample are listed, as sequenced in a study of beta chain features in type 1 diabetes. Reverse transcribing all isolated RNA meant expressed TCRB transcripts were sequenced. Generated by immunoSEQ multiplex PCR, the TCRdb table keeps only in-frame clones and is missing some. The table lists under 450,000 clones, over 12% of them singletons, with about 0.02% in the top ten. The sample taken for sequencing was naive CD4+ T cells from blood. Receptors originate from a woman aged 18-29 years in good health.

The sample holds a few counts of this clone. The chain couples TRBV27 to TRBJ2-7; 9 bases match TRBD1. J was trimmed by 1 base and V by 6 bases; bases with no gene match: 10. The germline V gene has CDR1 MNHEY and CDR2 SMNVEV (reference sequence). The CDR3 length is 16 residues. The CDR3 loop reads CASRMGRTGASYEQYF. The CDR3 nucleotides read TGTGCCAGCAGAATGGGCAGGACAGGGGCTTCCTACGAGCAGTACTTC.

The sample holds a few counts of this clone. V and J are TRBV28 and TRBJ2-6, with unresolved D. The germline CDR1 and CDR2 sequences are MDHEN and SYDVKM. This CDR3 is 14 amino acids long. Trimming removed 6 bases from V and 1 base from J, with 7 bases in between. CDR3 in amino acids: CASSVPSGANVLTF. In nucleotides, the CDR3 is TGTGCCAGCAGCGTTCCGTCTGGGGCCAACGTCCTGACTTTC.

In its sample, this clone was seen a few times. J is TRBJ2-3 and V is TRBV10-3; 9 positions match TRBD1. V shed 4 bases, J shed 2 bases, and the junction held 4 bases outside the gene matches. The germline gives CDR1 ENHRY, CDR2 SYGVKD. The CDR3 spans 15 residues. The CDR3 DNA is TGTGCCATCAGTGGGGACAGGGATCTCACAGATACGCAGTATTTT. Protein: CAISGDRDLTDTQYF.

This clone turned up a few times. Distinct nucleotide sequences in the sample also encode this CDR3. The chain has TRBV2 and TRBJ2-5, with 7 bases fitting TRBD1. The germline V gene has CDR1 SNHLY and CDR2 FYNNEI. This CDR3 is built from 14 residues. V shed 4 bases, J shed 1 base, and the junction held 3 bases outside the gene matches. CDR3 in DNA: TGTGCCAGCAGTGGACAGGGCCCCCAAGAGACCCAGTACTTC. Translation: CASSGQGPQETQYF.

The chain links TRBV7-3 to TRBJ2-1, with D maybe TRBD2 (7 bases). The CDR3 runs to 13 residues. The germline CDR1 and CDR2 sequences are SGHTA and FQGTGA. V lost 2 bases to trimming and J lost 7 bases, with 9 bases between them. CDR3 sequence: CASSLEGGNEQFF. CDR3 sequence (DNA): TGTGCCAGCAGCTTAGAGGGGGGGAATGAGCAGTTCTTC.

This clone was seen only a few times. CDR3 region: CATSRRDSYNEQFF. Here the CDR3 DNA reads TGTGCCACCAGCAGACGGGATTCATACAATGAGCAGTTCTTC. The V and J genes are TRBV15 and TRBJ2-1; possibly TRBD2 for D (5 bases). V was pared by 2 bases and J by 4 bases, with 9 bases between. The germline V gene has CDR1 LNHNV and CDR2 YYDKDF (reference sequence). This CDR3 is 14 amino acids long.

This clone came up a few times. The chain employs TRBV30 and TRBJ1-5; D perhaps matches TRBD1 (6 bases). V lost 6 bases, J lost 2 bases, and 11 bases lay in between. Germline-derived CDR1 and CDR2 are GTSNPN and SVGIG (reference sequence). The CDR3 is made up of 13 amino acids. CDR3 protein: CACRGLGNQPQHF. The CDR3 nucleotides read TGTGCCTGCAGGGGTCTCGGCAATCAGCCCCAGCATTTT.

Notes on this clone: This CDR3 is also generated by other DNA sequences in the sample. This chain connects TRBV18 to TRBJ2-3; a weak D match, TRBD1 (6 bases). The CDR3 extends over 15 amino acids. V was cut by 2 bases and J by 0 bases, with 9 bases left in between. Looked up from germline, CDR1 is KGHSH and CDR2 is LQKENI. The CDR3 sequence: CASSPRQGSTDTQYF. The CDR3 DNA reads as TGTGCCAGCTCACCAAGGCAGGGGAGCACAGATACGCAGTATTTT.

J is TRBJ2-3 and V is TRBV4-2; 7 bases map to TRBD2. This CDR3 spans 15 amino acids. The V gene's germline CDR1 is LGHNA and CDR2 YNFKEQ. J gave up 4 bases and V 3 bases, and 7 bases lay outside the gene matches. The CDR3 is CASSQGSGFSDTQYF. The DNA for the CDR3 is TGTGCCAGCAGCCAGGGTAGCGGGTTTTCAGATACGCAGTATTTT.

This clone showed up just a few times. Within the sample, other DNA sequences also encode this same CDR3. This chain connects TRBV25-1 to TRBJ2-7, with D unclear. The germline CDR1 and CDR2 sequences are MGHDK and SYGVNS. The CDR3 spans 11 residues. V was trimmed by 6 bases and J by 3 bases, leaving 6 bases between them. The CDR3 loop reads CASSGYYEQYF. The CDR3 DNA reads as TGTGCCAGCAGCGGTTACTACGAGCAGTACTTC.

The rearrangement uses TRBV7-3 and TRBJ1-2; 7 nucleotides line up with TRBD1. Germline loops: CDR1 SGHTA, CDR2 FQGTGA. Losses at the gene ends were 2 bases for V and 0 bases for J; bases not matched to a gene: 18. The CDR3 runs to 20 residues. The CDR3 is CASSLAARGQQGSTNYGYTF. The CDR3, as DNA: TGTGCCAGCAGCTTAGCCGCAAGGGGACAGCAGGGGTCGACTAACTATGGCTACACCTTC.

The chain combines TRBV14 with TRBJ1-2; D is undetermined. The germline CDR1 and CDR2 sequences are SGHDN and FVKESK. V dropped 4 bases and J dropped 4 bases, with 13 bases sitting between them. This CDR3 is 14 amino acids long. CDR3 sequence (DNA): TGTGCCAGCAGCCCCGGTCCAACGTTCTATGGCTACACCTTC. Its translation: CASSPGPTFYGYTF.

This clone was seen only once. J is TRBJ2-1 and V is TRBV5-6; 7 nucleotides match TRBD1. Germline CDR1 reads SGHDT; CDR2 reads YYEEEE. Unmatched junction bases numbered 17, after V lost 2 bases and J lost 6 bases. This CDR3 has 18 amino acids. In DNA, the CDR3 is TGTGCCAGCAGCTTCGACAGGGCCCTCGCTAGTCCTGGCAATGAGCAGTTCTTC. Protein sequence: CASSFDRALASPGNEQFF.

This chain links TRBV28 with TRBJ2-5; no clear D. Deletions cut 3 bases from V and 7 bases from J, with 12 bases between. The CDR3 sequence is 13 residues long. Germline CDR1 MDHEN, CDR2 SYDVKM. The chain's CDR3 is CASSFESKATQYF. In nucleotides, the CDR3 is TGTGCCAGCAGTTTTGAGAGCAAAGCGACCCAGTACTTC. The whole variable domain, remainder taken from reference TRBV28 and TRBJ2-5, is DVKVTQSSRYLVKRTGEKVFLECVQDMDHENMFWYRQDPGLGLRLIYFSYDVKMKEKGDIPEGYSVSREKKERFSLILESASTNQTSMYLCASSFESKATQYFGPGTRLLVL.

In its sample, this clone was seen a few times. V and J are TRBV18 and TRBJ2-1; TRBD2 is a possible D gene (6 bases). Germline V gene lookup returns CDR1 KGHSH and CDR2 LQKENI. Deletions cut 5 bases from V and 10 bases from J, with 21 bases between. CDR3 length: 15 residues. This chain's CDR3 is CASSTGGIQRQEQFF. The CDR3 nucleotides read TGTGCCAGCTCAACTGGAGGGATTCAGCGCCAAGAGCAGTTCTTC.

A few counts support this clone. The rearrangement joins TRBV7-3 to TRBJ2-1; 13 bases line up with TRBD2. V dropped 5 bases and J dropped 8; count of bases not matched to a gene: 9. Germline lookup yields CDR1 SGHTA and CDR2 FQGTGA. The CDR3 extends over 16 amino acids. The DNA for the CDR3 is TGTGCCAGCAGCCGCCTTGGGACTAGCGGGACCCATGAGCAGTTCTTC. This codes for CASSRLGTSGTHEQFF.

This clone has more than one count but fewer than ten. This chain uses TRBV6-5 with TRBJ1-3; D may be TRBD1 (5 bases). The V gene lost 8 bases and the J gene lost 2 bases, with 13 bases spanning the gap. The CDR3 length is 14 residues. From germline, CDR1 is MNHEY and CDR2 SVGAGI. This CDR3 is CASGATQTGNTIYF. CDR3 DNA: TGTGCCAGCGGGGCAACACAGACTGGAAACACCATATATTTT.

This clone has only a few counts. The rearrangement uses TRBV15 and TRBJ2-7; TRBD2 matches 7 bases. This CDR3 is 14 amino acids long. V trimming: 4 bases; J trimming: 4 bases; junction bases outside the gene matches: 7. CDR1 and CDR2 (germline): LNHNV, YYDKDF (reference sequence). The CDR3, as DNA: TGTGCCACCAGCAACCGGGAGGCGTGGTACGAGCAGTACTTC. It encodes CATSNREAWYEQYF.

This clone was seen a few times. This chain uses TRBV11-2 with TRBJ2-1; no reliable D call. The CDR3 sequence is 13 residues long. V was clipped by 1 base and J by 4 bases, with 5 bases between them. Germline V gene lookup returns CDR1 SGHAT and CDR2 FQNNGV. The CDR3 region has the DNA TGTGCCAGCAGCTTAGGCTATTACAATGAGCAGTTCTTC. This encodes CASSLGYYNEQFF.

For the CDR3, the DNA is TGTGCCAGCAGCTCCCGGGGGTCAGATAGCAATCAGCCCCAGCATTTT. Translated, it gives CASSSRGSDSNQPQHF. The chain combines TRBV7-9 with TRBJ1-5, with a tentative D call TRBD1 (5 bases). The V gene's germline CDR1 is SEHNR and CDR2 FQNEAQ (reference sequence). The V end lost 4 bases, the J end lost 0 bases, and 13 bases lay between the germline ends. The CDR3 runs 16 residues.

This clone was picked up a small number of times. CDR3 in DNA: TGTGCCAGCTCACGGGACTTCAATGAAAAACTGTTTTTT. Amino acids: CASSRDFNEKLFF. The V and J genes are TRBV18 and TRBJ1-4, with D tentatively TRBD1 (5 bases). The CDR3 covers 13 residues. Trimming took off 4 bases at V and 5 bases at J, with 8 bases between the two ends. Germline V CDR1 and CDR2: KGHSH, LQKENI.

In nucleotides, the CDR3 is TGCGCCAGCAGCTTGGAGGGGCGGAATCACGACGAGCAGTACTTC. This gives the protein CASSLEGRNHDEQYF. The chain joins TRBV5-1 to TRBJ2-7; TRBD1 might be the D (5 bases). CDR3 length: 15 amino acids. The germline gives CDR1 SGHRS, CDR2 YFSETQ. V was clipped by 0 bases and J by 5 bases, with 15 bases between them.

V and J are TRBV4-3 and TRBJ1-1; no clear D gene. Trimming removed 1 base at V and 1 base at J, with 13 bases between. The germline gives CDR1 LGHNA, CDR2 YSLEER. This CDR3 spans 16 amino acids. The CDR3 DNA follows: TGCGCCAGCAGCCAAGGAACTCCCAGGCAGAACACTGAAGCTTTCTTT. Its protein product is CASSQGTPRQNTEAFF.

V usage is TRBV30 and J usage is TRBJ2-5; 8 bases fit TRBD1. The CDR3 totals 13 residues. Trimming removed 0 bases from V and 5 bases from J; junction bases left unmatched: 2. From germline, CDR1 is GTSNPN and CDR2 SVGIG (reference sequence). The CDR3 bases are TGTGCCTGGAGTGTACAGGGGGAGGAGACCCAGTACTTC. Its protein product is CAWSVQGEETQYF.

This chain joins TRBV4-3 and TRBJ2-7; D not certain. This CDR3 has 14 residues. From germline, CDR1 is LGHNA and CDR2 YSLEER. Trimming removed 1 base from V and 3 bases from J, with 10 bases in between. CDR3 region: CASSQVLHSYEQYF. The CDR3 DNA sequence: TGCGCCAGCAGCCAAGTTCTGCACAGCTACGAGCAGTACTTC.

This clone turned up a few times. The chain couples TRBV7-9 to TRBJ2-1; D possibly corresponds to TRBD2 (5 bases). V was shortened by 2 bases and J by 6 bases, with 11 bases between the two germline ends. The CDR3 sequence is 14 residues long. In germline, CDR1 is SEHNR, CDR2 FQNEAQ (reference sequence). The CDR3 DNA sequence: TGTGCCAGCAGCTTATTTGAGGGAGCCAATGAGCAGTTCTTC. Its protein product is CASSLFEGANEQFF.

A few counts support this clone. The V and J genes are TRBV28 and TRBJ2-7, with D tentatively TRBD1 (5 bases). The V end was cut by 10 bases, the J end by 3 bases, with 22 bases between. Germline CDR1 reads MDHEN; CDR2 reads SYDVKM. This CDR3 is 15 amino acids long. CDR3 sequence (DNA): TGTGCCACTGAAAGGCCAGGAATTAGGGGCTACGAGCAGTACTTC. Residues: CATERPGIRGYEQYF.